The clone carrying this T cell receptor beta chain showed up many times. Its cognate antigen is unknown. The data were taken from a study of T cell repertoires in cytomegalovirus infection. Whole-study results and caveats: Of the TCR beta families, the public ones yielded a cumulative frequency that identified carriers of CMV plus the relevant HLA.

This CDR3 is 13 amino acids long. Looked up from germline, CDR1 is SGHTA and CDR2 is FQGTGA. With 6 bases removed from V and 8 bases from J, the gap between germline ends came to 16 bases. TCRdb redid the calling of the reads with MiXCR, one entry per CDR3 protein. The sample gives 200,000 to 300,000 distinct CDR3 sequences, more than 9% of which show up once; approximately 1.8% is in the top ten. Sequences were obtained from PBMCs. This clonotype originated in a human donor in good health (CMV status not recorded). Some clones in this sample may be carry-over from other donors' samples. The chain couples TRBV7-3 to TRBJ1-1, with D tentatively TRBD1 (5 bases). The CDR3 DNA is TGTGCCAGCAGTTTATCAGGGCTACGGGAAGCTTTCTTT. The encoded protein is CASSLSGLREAFF.